This entry is about one TCR beta chain. Its antigen target is currently unknown. Base qualities were left out, and no much larger clone turns up one base away. This sample is part of a study of technical replicates of blood from a few donors (TCRdb year 2017). The germline V gene supplies CDR1 SGDLS and CDR2 YYNGEE. Inclusive of the bounding cysteine and phenylalanine, the CDR3 is 16 residues long. Only the CDR3 DNA is retained, 48 bases long and in frame from the first base. V and J are truncated by 2 bases and 6 bases respectively, leaving an intervening sequence of 18 bases. The protocol used for the library was the immunoSEQ multiplex PCR assay. Entries here come from immuneACCESS through TCRdb and include only in-frame sequences with V and J called. Some clones fail to appear in such tables; in the studies checked, an unresolved V gene covers under half of the shortfall, and the cause of the remainder is unknown. The sample table lists over 85,000 clones, roughly 96% of them with a count of one. The ten largest clones capture about 0.36% of the sample.

The source material was T cells isolated from PBMCs. The TCR comes from a human donor in good health. The sequence is built from TRBV9 and TRBJ2-1, and possibly TRBD2, on 6 matching bases. The DNA sequence is TGTGCCAGCAGCGTCGGACTACGGGAAGGGGCCAATGAGCAGTTCTTC. It codes for CASSVGLREGANEQFF. Where the CDR3 stops, the reference TRBV9 and TRBJ2-1 genes take over; the full variable domain is DSGVTQTPKHLITATGQRVTLRCSPRSGDLSVYWYQQSLDQGLQFLIQYYNGEERAKGNILERFSAQQFPDLHSELNLSSLELGDSALYFCASSVGLREGANEQFFGPGTRLTVL.